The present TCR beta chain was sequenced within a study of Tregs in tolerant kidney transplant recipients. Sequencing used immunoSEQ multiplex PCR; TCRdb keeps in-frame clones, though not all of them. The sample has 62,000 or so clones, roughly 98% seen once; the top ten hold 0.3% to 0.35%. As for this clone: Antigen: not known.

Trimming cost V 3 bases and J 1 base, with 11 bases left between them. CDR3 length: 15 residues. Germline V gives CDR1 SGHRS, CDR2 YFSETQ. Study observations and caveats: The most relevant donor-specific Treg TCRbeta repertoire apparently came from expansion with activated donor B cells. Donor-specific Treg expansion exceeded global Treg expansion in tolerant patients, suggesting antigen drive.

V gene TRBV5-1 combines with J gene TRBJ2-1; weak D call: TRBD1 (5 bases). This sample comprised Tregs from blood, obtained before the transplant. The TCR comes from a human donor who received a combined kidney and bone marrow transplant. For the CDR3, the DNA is TGCGCCAGCAGCTCGCAAAGGGGTTCCTACAATGAGCAGTTCTTC. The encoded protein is CASSSQRGSYNEQFF.